This TCR beta chain was documented in a study of T cell responses to AZD1222 COVID-19 vaccine. With V trimmed by 1 base and J by 2 bases, 11 bases remained unmatched. The CDR3 has 17 residues. Germline CDR1 is SGHTS and CDR2 is YDEGEE. Here immunoSEQ multiplex PCR was the method, and the copy in TCRdb shows in-frame clones only, minus some. The data contain more than 100,000 clones, around 92% of them seen just once; the ten biggest clones take up approximately 8%. The chain employs TRBV5-8 and TRBJ1-1; 7 positions match TRBD1. This clonotype originated in an adult who received the AZD1222 COVID-19 vaccine. Source: peripheral blood, taken 28 days after the second AZD1222 dose. CDR3 region: CASSLRTGLGPNTEAFF. CDR3 DNA: TGTGCCAGCAGCTTGCGGACAGGCCTGGGCCCCAACACTGAAGCTTTCTTT.